The sequence of this T cell receptor (beta chain) was determined in a study of beta chain features in type 1 diabetes (dated by TCRdb to 2016 to 2019). Describing the broader study: Patients and healthy donors did not differ in mean age, gender distribution, total cell number or subset yield. The study compared the TCRB repertoires of sorted circulating CD4+ T cell subsets in recently diagnosed type 1 diabetes patients with those in matched healthy donors. Naive and central memory subsets were obtained from all 30 or so donors, but regulatory and stem cell-like memory subsets were isolated from only 8 patients and roughly 8 healthy donors. A total of around 110,000,000 sorted cells were examined across all samples, and RNA yield correlated strongly with the number of cells per subset. The paper's findings and limits, for the study overall: Because cDNA was sequenced instead of genomic DNA, highly expressing activated cells could be over-represented, though the groups showed no difference in activation or CD3 levels. Because small numbers of individuals were included in the HLA sub-analyses, any influence of HLA type on TCRB rearrangement was left unresolved. At VDJ recombination sites, type 1 diabetes patients had fewer insertions and more deleted nucleotides, which implies abnormalities in thymic rearrangement. Shorter templates might be favored by PCR, yet because patient and control samples were amplified and corrected together, any such skew would affect both groups equally. Naive, central memory and regulatory TCRB repertoires appeared to be more alike among patients than among healthy donors. A moderate but significant shortening of TCRB CDR3 length was observed in type 1 diabetes patients in all four CD4+ subsets.

At the junction V is shortened by 4 bases and J by 5 bases, with 15 bases in between. The CDR3 runs 14 residues from the cysteine to the phenylalanine. This entry keeps only the CDR3 DNA: 42 bases, framed from base 1. CDR1 KGHSH and CDR2 LQKENI are derived from the germline V gene. All of the isolated RNA was reverse transcribed with the High Capacity cDNA Reverse Transcription Kit, so expressed TCRB transcripts were sequenced. Deep immunoSEQ sequencing was performed on naive, central memory and regulatory T cell samples, with an average of roughly 3.6 million total reads per sample. Sorted cells were lysed in RLT buffer, and RNA was extracted using DNase-treated RNeasy Micro or Mini kits according to cell number. Each cell subset was processed on its own to prevent cross-contamination, while patient and healthy donor samples were processed together. TCRB sequences were amplified from cDNA with the immunoSEQ multiplex PCR, producing 87-bp fragments spanning the CDR3 region. Sequencing of the amplicons was done on the Illumina HiSeq platform. For the original study's pipeline: Synthetic template baselines were used to correct PCR bias computationally, reads within Hamming distance 2 were collapsed, and singletons that could not be merged were discarded. By aligning reads against IMGT, V, D and J genes, CDR3 length, and insertions or deletions at six rearrangement sites were assigned. Within each subset, clonotype counts were normalized to sorted cell number, after which true diversity and Gini coefficients were computed with the tcR R package. Repertoire sharing was quantified using the overlap coefficient calculated on TCRB nucleotide sequences. As a proxy for the pre-selection repertoire, out-of-frame TCRB sequences from naive cells were analyzed. TCRdb provides this immuneACCESS table in a form limited to in-frame rearrangements. Some clones are lacking; in checked studies, under half of them reflect an unresolved V gene, and why the rest are absent is not known. For V, J and clone size, that table is used; D and trimming come from the DNA. This sample lists 550,000 to 850,000 clones; 13% were detected once. The ten largest account for 0.022% of the sample.

As regards this clone: Its antigen is unknown. Per-base quality was not reported, and no clone a single base away is much larger than it.

A single peripheral blood draw of approximately 0.11 L on average was collected from each donor into heparinised tubes. A BD FACSAria II was used to sort naive, central memory, regulatory and stem cell-like memory CD4+ T cells with a panel that included CD45RO, CCR7, CD25, CD127, CD95 and CD27. All sorted populations exceeded 95% purity. PBMCs were isolated right away by Lymphoprep density gradient centrifugation and were stained directly, without culture. Samples were stained and sorted in pairs, with one healthy donor and one patient per experiment, so that batch effects were minimized. Rearrangement joined TRBV18 to TRBJ2-7; TRBD2 might be the D gene, on 5 matching bases. The specimen sequenced was naive CD4+ T cells from blood. The intended sense of this specimen's cell subset or site label: true naive CD4+ T cells. The receptor was isolated from a man aged 18 to 29 with type 1 diabetes. The DNA is as follows: TGTGCCAGCTCACTCACTAGTTTCAGAGACGAGCAGTACTTC. It specifies CASSLTSFRDEQYF.